This entry describes one T cell receptor (beta chain). The entry originates in a study of control samples from healthy donors and cancer patients. The CDR3 is 14 residues long. CDR1 is MGHDK, CDR2 SYGVNS, per germline. Between the trimmed V and J ends, which lost 5 bases and 5 bases, there was a span of 14 bases. Sequencing used immunoSEQ multiplex PCR; TCRdb keeps in-frame clones, though not all of them. The sample includes 95,000 to 130,000 clones, about 88% seen only once; the top ten take around 2.5%. Sequenced material: blood. The genes are TRBV25-1 and TRBJ2-3; TRBD1 might be the D (7 bases). The origin of this receptor is a woman aged 70-85 years in good health. The CDR3 protein is CASSLQGRGDTQYF. The CDR3 coding sequence is TGTGCCAGCAGTCTACAGGGGCGGGGAGATACGCAGTATTTT.